The present T cell receptor (beta chain) was sequenced within a study of shared clonotypes between healthy human individuals. Naive CD8 cells were CD45RO-negative, positively selected for CCR7, excluding terminally differentiated effector memory CD45RA+ cells. Using immunoSEQ multiplex PCR, the repertoire was profiled, and TCRdb retains in-frame clones only, with some absent. The sample holds fewer than 1 million clones; 96% are singletons and the top ten take under 0.3%. Points on this clone: The sample contains more than one DNA sequence encoding this CDR3.

The sequence was collected from a man between 25 and 39 years old in good health. Sequencing was done on a sample of naive CD8+ T cells sorted from blood.

The CDR3: CASSEGTGGNQPQHF. For the CDR3, the DNA is TGTGCCAGCAGTGAGGGGACAGGGGGTAATCAGCCCCAGCATTTT. V usage is TRBV27 and J usage is TRBJ1-5; TRBD1 aligns across 11 bases. The CDR3 runs 15 residues. Germline trimming cut 5 bases from V and 4 bases from J; bases unmatched to any gene: 4. Germline values: CDR1 MNHEY, CDR2 SMNVEV (reference sequence).